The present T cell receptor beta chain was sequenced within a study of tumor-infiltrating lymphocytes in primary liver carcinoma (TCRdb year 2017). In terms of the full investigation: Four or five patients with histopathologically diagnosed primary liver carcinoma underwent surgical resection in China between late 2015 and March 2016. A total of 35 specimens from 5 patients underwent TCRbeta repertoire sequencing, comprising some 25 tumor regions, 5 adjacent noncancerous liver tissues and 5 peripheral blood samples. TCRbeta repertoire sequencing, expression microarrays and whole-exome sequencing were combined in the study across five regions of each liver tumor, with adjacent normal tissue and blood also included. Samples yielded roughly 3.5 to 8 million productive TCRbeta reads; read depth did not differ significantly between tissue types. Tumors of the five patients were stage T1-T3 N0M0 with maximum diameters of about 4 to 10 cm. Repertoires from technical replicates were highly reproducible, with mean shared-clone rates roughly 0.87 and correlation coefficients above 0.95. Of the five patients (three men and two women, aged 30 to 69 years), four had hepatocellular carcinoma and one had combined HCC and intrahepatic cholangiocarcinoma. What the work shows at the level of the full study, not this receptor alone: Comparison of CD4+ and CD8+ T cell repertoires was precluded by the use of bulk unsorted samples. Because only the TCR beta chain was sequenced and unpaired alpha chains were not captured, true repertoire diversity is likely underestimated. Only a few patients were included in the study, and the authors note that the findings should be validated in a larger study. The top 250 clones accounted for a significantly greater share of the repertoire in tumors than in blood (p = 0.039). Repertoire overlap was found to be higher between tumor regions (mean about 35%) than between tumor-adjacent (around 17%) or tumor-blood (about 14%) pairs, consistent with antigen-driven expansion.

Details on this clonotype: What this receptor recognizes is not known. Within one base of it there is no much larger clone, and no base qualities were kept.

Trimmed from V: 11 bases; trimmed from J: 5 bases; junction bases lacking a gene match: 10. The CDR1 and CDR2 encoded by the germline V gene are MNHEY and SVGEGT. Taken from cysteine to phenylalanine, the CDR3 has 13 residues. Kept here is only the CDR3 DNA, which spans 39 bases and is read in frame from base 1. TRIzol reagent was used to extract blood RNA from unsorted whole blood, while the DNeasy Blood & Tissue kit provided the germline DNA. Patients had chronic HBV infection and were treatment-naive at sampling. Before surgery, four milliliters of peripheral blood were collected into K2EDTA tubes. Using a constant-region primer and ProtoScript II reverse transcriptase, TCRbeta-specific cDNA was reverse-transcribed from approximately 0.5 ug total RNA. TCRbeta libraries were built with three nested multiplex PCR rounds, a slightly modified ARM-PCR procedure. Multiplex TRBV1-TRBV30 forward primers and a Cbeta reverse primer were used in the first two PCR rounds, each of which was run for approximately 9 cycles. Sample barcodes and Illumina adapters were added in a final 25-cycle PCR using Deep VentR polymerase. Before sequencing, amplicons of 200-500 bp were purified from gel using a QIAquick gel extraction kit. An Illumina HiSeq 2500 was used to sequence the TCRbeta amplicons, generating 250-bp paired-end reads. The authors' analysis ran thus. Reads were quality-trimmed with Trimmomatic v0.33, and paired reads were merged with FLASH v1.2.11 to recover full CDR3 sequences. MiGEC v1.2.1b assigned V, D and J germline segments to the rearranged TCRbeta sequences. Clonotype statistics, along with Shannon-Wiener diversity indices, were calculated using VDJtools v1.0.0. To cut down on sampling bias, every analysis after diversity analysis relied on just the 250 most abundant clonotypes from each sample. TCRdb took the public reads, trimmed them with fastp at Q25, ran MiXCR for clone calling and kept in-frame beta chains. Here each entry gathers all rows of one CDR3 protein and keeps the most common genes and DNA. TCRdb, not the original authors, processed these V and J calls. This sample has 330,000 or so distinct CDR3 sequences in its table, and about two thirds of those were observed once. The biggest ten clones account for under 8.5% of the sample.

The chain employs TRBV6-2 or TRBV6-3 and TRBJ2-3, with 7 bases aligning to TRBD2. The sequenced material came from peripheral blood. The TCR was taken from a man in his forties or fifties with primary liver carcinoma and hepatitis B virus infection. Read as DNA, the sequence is TGTGCCGCCCGGGACTACGCTGGAGATACGCAGTATTTT. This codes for CAARDYAGDTQYF.